These T cell receptor beta chains were read from a single sample in a study of cytotoxic CD8 clonotypes in ibrutinib-treated CLL. Measured with immunoSEQ multiplex PCR; TCRdb has only the in-frame clones, and not every one. The sample lists 60,000 to 70,000 clones, approximately 57% occurring once. The source material was PBMCs, sampled after 12 months of ibrutinib treatment. These TCRs come from a human donor with chronic lymphocytic leukemia. The CDR3 runs from the conserved cysteine through the conserved F or W. The D gene is left open where the match is weak. For some rows the clone size is stated as once, few or many, or as a class when expanded; others skip it.

>TRBV6-1|TRBJ2-7|NA|11|NA
CASSLDPEQYF
TGTGCCAGCAGTCTCGACCCCGAGCAGTACTTC
>TRBV5-6|TRBJ2-2|NA|15|NA
CASSLTAYPTGELFF
TGTGCCAGCAGCTTGACAGCTTACCCCACCGGGGAGCTGTTTTTT
>TRBV5-1|TRBJ1-4|NA|15|NA
CASSLNGKLGEKLFF
TGCGCCAGCAGCTTGAACGGAAAGCTGGGGGAAAAACTGTTTTTT
>TRBV25-1|TRBJ2-1|NA|11|NA
CASRRIDEQFF
TGTGCCAGCAGGAGGATTGATGAGCAGTTCTTC
>TRBV6-1|TRBJ2-2|TRBD1|14|once
CASRTTGGIGELFF
TGTGCCAGCAGGACGACAGGGGGAATCGGGGAGCTGTTTTTT
>TRBV4-2|TRBJ2-7|TRBD2|21|NA
CASSRGEGPSGSGERTYEQYF
TGTGCCAGCAGCCGGGGTGAGGGTCCTAGCGGCTCGGGAGAAAGGACCTACGAGCAGTACTTC
>TRBV19|TRBJ1-5|NA|15|NA
CASTIGGGFDQPQHF
TGTGCCAGTACCATAGGGGGGGGCTTCGATCAGCCCCAGCATTTT
>TRBV27|TRBJ1-5|TRBD1|14|NA
CASSLTGTYQPQHF
TGTGCCAGCAGTTTGACAGGGACCTATCAGCCCCAGCATTTT
>TRBV20-1|TRBJ2-7|NA|11|NA
CSALGTYEQYF
TGCAGTGCTCTCGGAACCTACGAGCAGTACTTC
>TRBV10-3|TRBJ1-1|TRBD1|12|NA
CASRQGGTEAFF
TGTGCCAGCAGACAGGGTGGCACTGAAGCTTTCTTT
>TRBV10-3|TRBJ1-5|NA|13|few
CAISVRSNQPQHF
TGTGCCATCAGTGTGAGGAGCAATCAGCCCCAGCATTTT
>TRBV6-1|TRBJ1-2|NA|13|NA
CASNLDTGHGYTF
TGTGCCAGCAATCTTGACACAGGGCATGGCTACACCTTC
>TRBV6-6|TRBJ1-5|NA|12|few
CASSYKSQPQHF
TGTGCCAGCAGTTACAAGTCTCAGCCCCAGCATTTT
>TRBV5-1|TRBJ1-4|NA|16|NA
CASSSIGPTTNEKLFF
TGCGCCAGCAGCTCCATTGGACCGACAACTAATGAAAAACTGTTTTTT
>TRBV25-1|TRBJ2-7|NA|13|NA
CASSVGLFYEQYF
TGTGCCAGCAGTGTAGGGCTCTTCTACGAGCAGTACTTC
>TRBV6-1|TRBJ2-2|NA|15|NA
CASSEDSPDTGELFF
TGTGCCAGCAGTGAAGACTCACCAGACACCGGGGAGCTGTTTTTT
>TRBV6-1|TRBJ1-3|NA|11|NA
CASTRGPTIYF
TGTGCCAGCACCCGGGGTCCCACCATATATTTT
>TRBV5-4|TRBJ1-2|NA|13|many
CASSLPRVGGYTF
TGTGCCAGCAGCTTGCCGAGGGTGGGTGGCTACACCTTC
>TRBV6-5|TRBJ2-7|NA|14|NA
CASSYVGVGYEQYF
TGTGCCAGCAGTTATGTGGGAGTTGGCTACGAGCAGTACTTC
>TRBV5-4|TRBJ2-7|TRBD1|15|NA
CASSSPGQGSYEQYF
TGTGCCAGCAGCTCTCCCGGACAGGGATCCTACGAGCAGTACTTC